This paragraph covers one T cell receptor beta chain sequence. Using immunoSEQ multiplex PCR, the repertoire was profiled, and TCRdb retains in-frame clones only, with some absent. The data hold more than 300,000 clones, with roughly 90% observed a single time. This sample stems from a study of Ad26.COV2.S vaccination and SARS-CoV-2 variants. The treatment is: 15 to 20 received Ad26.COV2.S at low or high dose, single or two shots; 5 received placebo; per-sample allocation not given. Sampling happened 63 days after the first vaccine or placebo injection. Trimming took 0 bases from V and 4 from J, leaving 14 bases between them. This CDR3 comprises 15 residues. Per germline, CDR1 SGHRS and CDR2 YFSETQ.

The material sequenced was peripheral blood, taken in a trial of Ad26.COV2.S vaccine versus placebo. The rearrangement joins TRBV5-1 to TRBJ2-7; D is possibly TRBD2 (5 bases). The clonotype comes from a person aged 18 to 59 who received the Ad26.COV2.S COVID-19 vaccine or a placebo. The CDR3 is CASSLAMGELYEQYF. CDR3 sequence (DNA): TGCGCCAGCAGCTTGGCCATGGGAGAGTTGTACGAGCAGTACTTC.